Below, one T cell receptor beta chain is given with its context. The sample originates from a study of cytomegalovirus exposure and HLA in healthy donors. Germline V gene sequence: CDR1 PRHDT, CDR2 FYEKMQ (reference sequence). Trimming took 11 bases from V and 1 from J; bases not matched to a gene: 12. This CDR3 has 15 amino acids. 13 Jbeta primers and 60 Vbeta primers were used for the PCR. Libraries were prepared by immunoSEQ multiplex PCR; TCRdb keeps only in-frame clonotypes and omits some of them. This table has approximately 180,000 clones, 70% to 90% appearing once. The chain joins TRBV13 to TRBJ2-5, with 8 bases lining up with TRBD1. The receptor's source is a woman in her 30s in good health and CMV-seronegative. Sequenced material: PBMCs. The CDR3: CAAQNRGSPQETQYF. DNA of the CDR3: TGTGCCGCACAAAACAGGGGGTCCCCCCAAGAGACCCAGTACTTC.